This T cell receptor (beta chain) was recorded in a study of Graves' ophthalmopathy and Graves' hyperthyroidism. Study results and limitations: The model achieved about 64% sensitivity and roughly 72% specificity for ophthalmopathy progression. Blood also harbored most expanded thyroid clonotypes above 0.001 frequency.

Other autoimmune diseases, uncontrolled infections, pregnancy or lactation excluded patients from enrollment. Physicians reached a diagnosis by relying on clinical symptoms, serum thyroxine, TRAb, thyroid ultrasound and orbital computed tomography. RNA transcripts were the template, and TCR beta CDR3 regions were amplified from them. Second-round multiplex PCR came after first-round RT-PCR with HTBI primers. Each CDR3 protein is one row after TCRdb ran MiXCR on the multiplex PCR reads. The profile shows over a million distinct CDR3 sequences, roughly two fifths of them singletons. Germline values: CDR1 DFQATT, CDR2 SNEGSKA (reference sequence). The CDR3 sequence is 16 residues long. On this clonotype itself: Antigen unknown. One end of the junction varies from germline; a read error may be responsible.

This chain connects TRBV20-1 to TRBJ1-6, with 9 bases that match TRBD1. This receptor was identified in an adult man with Graves' hyperthyroidism. Sample: peripheral blood or thyroid tissue (not recorded which). CDR3 bases: TGCAGTGCTAGGAGGACACAGGGGGCGCCTAATTCACCCCACCACTTT. It encodes CSARRTQGAPNSPHHF.